A single T cell receptor beta chain is shown here with its context. This clonotype has at least ten counts. This clone's antigen is unknown. No per-base quality is available; no much larger clone lies one base away. This specimen belongs to a study of T cell repertoires in cytomegalovirus infection (dated by TCRdb to about 2019). For the study in its entirety: Because public TCR beta signatures pointed to carriage of CMV infection together with the matching HLA type, the HLA type of each donor mattered for the analysis.

The CDR3 contains 13 residues, cysteine and phenylalanine counted. Just the 39-base CDR3 DNA is kept, in frame starting at base 1. V and J are truncated by 1 base and 4 bases respectively, leaving an intervening sequence of 7 bases. CDR1 and CDR2, looked up from the germline V gene, are SGHNT and YENEEA. Reads for this sample came from an Illumina HiSeq 1500. The raw public data were reprocessed by TCRdb itself: fastp quality trimming at Q25, MiXCR clonotype calling, in-frame beta chains only. Rows merge per CDR3 protein into single entries with the most common DNA and genes. This sample is represented by about 400,000 distinct CDR3 sequences; roughly 18% of them were singletons. The top ten clonotypes cover 8.7% of the sample. General study outcomes and caveats: The ex vivo response was dominated by HLA-C-restricted CMV-specific TCR beta clonotypes, and the single most frequent clonotype in two of eight donors was supplied by these HLA-C-restricted clonotypes. In both this cohort and an independent roughly 400-donor cohort, the cumulative frequency of public TCR beta family members distinguished carriers of CMV infection plus the relevant HLA type.

The V and J genes are TRBV11-3 and TRBJ1-2; TRBD1 could be the D gene, as 5 bases match. Source material: PBMCs. The clonotype originates from a human donor in good health (CMV status not recorded). Some clones in this sample may be carry-over from other donors' samples. The CDR3 corresponds to CASSLGQFYGYTF. DNA sequence: TGTGCCAGCAGCTTAGGACAGTTCTATGGCTACACCTTC.